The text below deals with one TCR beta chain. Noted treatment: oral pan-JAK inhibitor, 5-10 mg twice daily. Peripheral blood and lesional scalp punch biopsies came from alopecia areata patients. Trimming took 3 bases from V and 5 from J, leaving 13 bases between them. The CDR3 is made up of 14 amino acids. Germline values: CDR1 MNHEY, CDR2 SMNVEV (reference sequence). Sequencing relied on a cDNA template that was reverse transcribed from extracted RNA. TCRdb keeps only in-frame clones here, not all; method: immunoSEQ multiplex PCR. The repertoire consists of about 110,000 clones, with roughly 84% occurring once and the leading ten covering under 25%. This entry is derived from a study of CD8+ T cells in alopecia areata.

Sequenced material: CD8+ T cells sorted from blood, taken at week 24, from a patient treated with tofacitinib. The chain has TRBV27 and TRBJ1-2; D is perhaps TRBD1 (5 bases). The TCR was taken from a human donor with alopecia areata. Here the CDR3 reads CASSLSAGMYGYTF. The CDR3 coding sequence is TGTGCCAGCAGTTTGTCAGCAGGGATGTATGGCTACACCTTC.